The 26 T cell receptor beta chains presented below share a single source sample, sequenced in a study of blood T cell repertoires in COVID-19. The protocol was immunoSEQ multiplex PCR, while the TCRdb copy is restricted to in-frame clones and leaves out a portion. The profile shows around 250,000 clones, 75% to 90% of them singletons. The sequencing input was PBMCs or T cells enriched from blood (not recorded which). These receptors were obtained from a woman aged 40 to 50 who had been exposed to COVID-19.

This clone was counted once. The chain recombines TRBV20-1 with TRBJ1-6, with 8 bases lining up with TRBD1. The CDR3 is 14 amino acids. The germline V gene encodes CDR1 DFQATT and CDR2 SNEGSKA (reference sequence). Trimming took 5 bases from V and 5 from J; bases not matched to a gene: 5. The DNA for the CDR3 is TGCAGTGCTGGTGACAGGGGAAATAATTCACCCCTCCACTTT. This sequence encodes CSAGDRGNNSPLHF.

This clone was found once. The V call is TRBV7-9, the J call TRBJ2-4; D perhaps matches TRBD1 (6 bases). The CDR3 is made up of 17 amino acids. Trimming stripped 1 base from V and 0 bases from J, with 13 bases between. From germline, CDR1 is SEHNR and CDR2 FQNEAQ (reference sequence). The CDR3 DNA reads as TGTGCCAGCAGCTTAGAGTTGTCAGGGGTAGCCAAAAACATTCAGTACTTC. It specifies CASSLELSGVAKNIQYF.

This chain connects TRBV10-3 to TRBJ1-2; the match to TRBD1 covers 7 bases. Germline V gives CDR1 ENHRY, CDR2 SYGVKD. J was trimmed by 8 bases and V by 6 bases; bases with no gene match: 9. The CDR3 loop spans 13 amino acids. The DNA of the CDR3 is TGTGCCATCAGGGGGCGACAGGGCGACGGCTACACCTTC. It codes for CAIRGRQGDGYTF.

V and J are TRBV2 and TRBJ1-6; TRBD1 matches 12 bases. V dropped 2 bases and J dropped 9; count of bases not matched to a gene: 8. CDR3 length: 17 residues. Germline values: CDR1 SNHLY, CDR2 FYNNEI. CDR3 nucleotide sequence: TGTGCCAGCAGTGAACGGAGGGGACAGGGGGCTGGTTCACCCCTCCACTTT. Residues: CASSERRGQGAGSPLHF.

The rearrangement uses TRBV9 and TRBJ2-5; 11 bases map to TRBD2. CDR3 length equals 15 residues. V dropped 2 bases and J dropped 5; count of bases not matched to a gene: 5. The germline V gene encodes CDR1 SGDLS and CDR2 YYNGEE. The CDR3 region is CASSVSGGATETQYF. The CDR3 DNA reads TGTGCCAGCAGCGTTAGCGGGGGGGCAACGGAGACCCAGTACTTC.

The chain recombines TRBV6-2 or TRBV6-3 with TRBJ1-5; D call uncertain. This CDR3 is 14 amino acids long. Germline loops: CDR1 MNHEY, CDR2 SVGEGT. V lost 6 bases and J lost 3, with 12 bases in between. CDR3 protein: CASSPVSPNQPQHF. In DNA form, the CDR3 reads TGTGCCAGCAGCCCCGTTTCCCCCAATCAGCCCCAGCATTTT.

This rearrangement joins TRBV3-1 (or the pseudogene TRBV3-2) to TRBJ1-2; D ambiguous. Germline V gene sequence: CDR1 LGHDT, CDR2 YNNKEL (reference sequence). Trimming cost V 2 bases and J 7 bases, with 8 bases left between them. This CDR3 is built from 12 residues. The CDR3 DNA is TGTGCCAGCAGCCAAACTTCAAGTGGCTACACCTTC. It is translated as CASSQTSSGYTF.

This clone was detected only once. The CDR3 loop reads CASSFGDKGSTQYF. Here the CDR3 DNA reads TGTGCCAGCAGCTTCGGGGACAAAGGGAGTACGCAGTATTTT. The genes are TRBV7-9 and TRBJ2-3; maybe TRBD1 (6 bases). CDR3 length equals 14 residues. Germline-derived CDR1 and CDR2 are SEHNR and FQNEAQ (reference sequence). V lost 3 bases and J lost 8, with 15 bases in between. Full variable domain (outside the CDR3, taken from reference TRBV7-9 and TRBJ2-3): DTGVSQNPRHKITKRGQNVTFRCDPISEHNRLYWYRQTLGQGPEFLTYFQNEAQLEKSRLLSDRFSAERPKGSFSTLEIQRTEQGDSAMYLCASSFGDKGSTQYFGPGTRLTVL.

The chain carries TRBV27 and TRBJ2-7; D gene uncertain. V was pared by 6 bases and J by 4 bases, with 13 bases between. The CDR3 totals 13 residues. Germline values: CDR1 MNHEY, CDR2 SMNVEV (reference sequence). The CDR3 DNA reads as TGTGCCAGCAGCGATTTGTTGCGTTACGAGCAGTACTTC. Its protein product is CASSDLLRYEQYF.

This clone was counted at least ten times. The chain employs TRBV19 and TRBJ1-1; TRBD1 is a possible D gene (5 bases). The CDR3 spans 14 residues. Germline-derived CDR1 and CDR2 are LNHDA and SQIVND (reference sequence). V lost 6 bases, J lost 5 bases, and 16 bases lay in between. CDR3 sequence: CASRLGEGLTEAFF. CDR3 DNA: TGTGCCAGTAGGTTAGGGGAAGGGTTAACTGAAGCTTTCTTT.

This chain links TRBV7-2 with TRBJ2-3; D is ambiguous. V was pared by 5 bases and J by 0 bases, with 12 bases between. The CDR3 has 15 residues. Germline loops: CDR1 SGHTA, CDR2 FQGNSA. The CDR3 DNA sequence: TGTGCCAGCAGCCCCCGGCGGAGTAGCACAGATACGCAGTATTTT. It is translated as CASSPRRSSTDTQYF.

V is TRBV28 and J is TRBJ2-1; 11 nucleotides align to TRBD2. V shed 8 bases and J 4 bases; nucleotides not matched to a gene: 10. The CDR3 totals 16 residues. Germline lookup yields CDR1 MDHEN and CDR2 SYDVKM. The CDR3 sequence is CASFPSLAGDYNEQFF. Here the CDR3 DNA reads TGTGCCAGCTTCCCATCACTAGCGGGGGATTACAATGAGCAGTTCTTC.

The J gene is TRBJ1-5, the V gene TRBV7-9; the D is unclear. Germline assignment: CDR1 SEHNR and CDR2 FQNEAQ (reference sequence). Trimming stripped 5 bases from V and 2 bases from J, with 10 bases between. There are 14 residues in the CDR3. CDR3 bases: TGTGCCAGCAGCCCTACGATCGGCAATCAGCCCCAGCATTTT. Translation gives CASSPTIGNQPQHF.

The chain combines TRBV18 with TRBJ1-2; D is possibly TRBD1 (5 bases). The germline V and J ends were trimmed by 3 bases and 5 bases, with 13 bases remaining between them. CDR3 size: 14 residues. CDR1 and CDR2 (germline): KGHSH, LQKENI. CDR3: CASSPDSKLYGYTF. The CDR3 DNA is TGTGCCAGCTCACCCGACAGTAAACTTTATGGCTACACCTTC.

This clone was detected only once. Compared with germline, one end of the junction differs, possibly owing to a read error. V usage is TRBV5-1 and J usage is TRBJ2-3, with D possibly TRBD2 on 6 matching bases. Germline CDR1 is SGHRS and CDR2 is YFSETQ. The CDR3 covers 16 residues. The CDR3 bases are TGTGCCAGCAGCCCATCACGGGGGTTAGGCACAGATACGCAGTATTTT. Amino acid sequence: CASSPSRGLGTDTQYF.

The V gene is TRBV18, the J gene TRBJ1-1, with D possibly being TRBD1 (5 bases). V lost 5 bases and J lost 6, with 10 bases in between. Germline V gene lookup returns CDR1 KGHSH and CDR2 LQKENI. This CDR3 has 12 residues. The CDR3 DNA is TGTGCCAGCTCATCAGGGTTACCTGAAGCTTTCTTT. This translates into CASSSGLPEAFF.

The sample holds a few counts of this clone. The chain carries TRBV10-3 and TRBJ2-7; 8 bases line up with TRBD1. V shed 3 bases and J 6 bases; nucleotides not matched to a gene: 1. The CDR3 spans 12 residues. CDR1 is ENHRY and CDR2 is SYGVKD in the germline V gene. Here the CDR3 reads CAISETGGEQYV. The CDR3, as DNA: TGTGCCATCAGTGAAACAGGGGGCGAGCAGTACGTC.

This clone was observed a single time. The chain links TRBV27 to TRBJ2-5, with D possibly TRBD1 on 6 matching bases. V was shortened by 5 bases and J by 1 base, with 11 bases between the two germline ends. The germline CDR1 and CDR2 sequences are MNHEY and SMNVEV (reference sequence). CDR3 size: 14 residues. For the CDR3, the DNA is TGTGCCAGCAGTCGCCGGGACACCCAAGAGACCCAGTACTTC. Amino acid sequence: CASSRRDTQETQYF.

This chain joins TRBV5-1 and TRBJ1-5; the match to TRBD1 covers 8 bases. This CDR3 contains 16 residues. Trimming took 4 bases from V and 7 from J; bases not matched to a gene: 13. The germline CDR1 and CDR2 sequences are SGHRS and YFSETQ. CDR3 residues: CASSPQPGPGGQPQHF. In DNA form, the CDR3 reads TGCGCCAGCAGCCCACAGCCCGGCCCAGGGGGCCAGCCCCAGCATTTT. Based on the CDR3 plus reference TRBV5-1 and TRBJ1-5, the full variable domain is KAGVTQTPRYLIKTRGQQVTLSCSPISGHRSVSWYQQTPGQGLQFLFEYFSETQRNKGNFPGRFSGRQFSNSRSEMNVSTLELGDSALYLCASSPQPGPGGQPQHFGDGTRLSIL.

There are a few counts of this clone. The chain uses TRBV10-3 and TRBJ1-6; 8 bases line up with TRBD1. The CDR3 length is 17 residues. V shed 0 bases, J shed 7 bases, and the junction held 8 bases outside the gene matches. Germline V gene sequence: CDR1 ENHRY, CDR2 SYGVKD. CDR3 amino acids: CAISESSQGARNSPLHF. The CDR3 nucleotides are TGTGCCATCAGTGAGTCGAGTCAGGGGGCCAGGAATTCACCCCTCCACTTT.

The chain employs TRBV19 and TRBJ2-3, with unresolved D. The CDR3 is made up of 17 amino acids. With 7 bases removed from V and 1 base from J, the gap between germline ends came to 21 bases. The germline CDR1 and CDR2 sequences are LNHDA and SQIVND (reference sequence). CDR3 sequence: CASTGFLGGTGTDTQYF. The CDR3 DNA is TGTGCCAGTACCGGATTCCTTGGCGGAACTGGCACAGATACGCAGTATTTT.

The chain is built from TRBV11-3 and TRBJ2-2; D unclear. V lost 1 base and J 5 bases, leaving 11 bases between the germline ends. Germline assignment: CDR1 SGHNT and CDR2 YENEEA. This CDR3 is 15 amino acids long. DNA of the CDR3: TGTGCCAGCAGCTTAGTAGCCGGATCTACCGGGGAGCTGTTTTTT. It translates to CASSLVAGSTGELFF.

The chain couples TRBV7-9 to TRBJ1-1, with 9 bases fitting TRBD1. Trimming cost V 7 bases and J 10 bases; bases outside gene matches: 13. This CDR3 region has 14 residues. Germline CDR1 is SEHNR and CDR2 is FQNEAQ (reference sequence). The CDR3 spells CASTSQGALNSAFF. CDR3 nucleotides: TGTGCCAGCACCTCACAGGGGGCACTCAACTCAGCTTTCTTT.

The chain carries TRBV7-8 and TRBJ1-1, with TRBD1 matching over 10 bases. Germline assignment: CDR1 SGHVS and CDR2 FQNEAQ. CDR3 size: 15 residues. V dropped 1 base and J dropped 7; count of bases not matched to a gene: 6. CDR3 residues: CASSLGGTGVNEAFF. Here the CDR3 DNA reads TGTGCCAGCAGCTTAGGGGGGACAGGGGTTAATGAAGCTTTCTTT.

This clone was recorded once. Additional DNA sequences in this sample encode the identical CDR3. The CDR3, as DNA: TGCGCCAGCAGCCTGGAGCAGGGTTCCTACAATGAGCAGTTCTTC. It specifies CASSLEQGSYNEQFF. The chain is built from TRBV5-1 and TRBJ2-1; tentative D call: TRBD1 (5 bases). Deletions cut 4 bases from V and 1 base from J, with 12 bases between. This CDR3 is 15 amino acids long. Per germline, CDR1 SGHRS and CDR2 YFSETQ.

The chain links TRBV10-1 to TRBJ1-3; D not certain. The V end was cut by 0 bases, the J end by 0 bases, with 24 bases between. CDR3 length equals 21 residues. Germline CDR1 and CDR2: WNHNN and SYGVQD (reference sequence). The CDR3 nucleotides read TGCGCCAGCAGTGAGTCGAAGCAAGAATCACTATCAAAGCGCTCTGGAAACACCATATATTTT. This sequence encodes CASSESKQESLSKRSGNTIYF.